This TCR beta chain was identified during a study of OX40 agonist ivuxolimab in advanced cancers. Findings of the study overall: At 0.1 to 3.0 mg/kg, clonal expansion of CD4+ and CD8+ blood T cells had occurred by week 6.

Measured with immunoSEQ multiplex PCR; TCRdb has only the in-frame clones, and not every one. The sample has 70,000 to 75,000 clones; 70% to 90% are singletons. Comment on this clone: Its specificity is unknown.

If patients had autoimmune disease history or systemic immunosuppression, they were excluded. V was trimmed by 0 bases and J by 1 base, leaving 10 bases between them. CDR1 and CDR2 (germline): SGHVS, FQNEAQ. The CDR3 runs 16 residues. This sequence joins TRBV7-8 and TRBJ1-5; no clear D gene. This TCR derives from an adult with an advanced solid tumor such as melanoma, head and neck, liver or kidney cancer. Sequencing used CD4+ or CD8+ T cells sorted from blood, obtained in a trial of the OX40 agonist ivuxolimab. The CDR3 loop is CASSLAEGRSNQPQHF. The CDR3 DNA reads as TGTGCCAGCAGCTTAGCCGAGGGAAGAAGCAATCAGCCCCAGCATTTT.